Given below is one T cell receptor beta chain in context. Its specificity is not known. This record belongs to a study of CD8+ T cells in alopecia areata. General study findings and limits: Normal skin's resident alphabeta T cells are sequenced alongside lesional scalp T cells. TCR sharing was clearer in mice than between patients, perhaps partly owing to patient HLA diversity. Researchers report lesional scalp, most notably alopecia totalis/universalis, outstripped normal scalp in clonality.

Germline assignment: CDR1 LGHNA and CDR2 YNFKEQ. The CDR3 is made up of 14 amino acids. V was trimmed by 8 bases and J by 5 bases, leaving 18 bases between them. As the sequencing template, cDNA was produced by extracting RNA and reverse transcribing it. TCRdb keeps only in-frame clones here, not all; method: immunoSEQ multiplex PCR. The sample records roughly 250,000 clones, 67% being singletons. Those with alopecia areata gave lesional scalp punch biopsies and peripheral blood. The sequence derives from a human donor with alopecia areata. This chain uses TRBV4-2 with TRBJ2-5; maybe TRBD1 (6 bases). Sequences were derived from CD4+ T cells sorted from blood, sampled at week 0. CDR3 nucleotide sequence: TGTGCCAGCGGAAAACAGGGATCCGGGGAGACCCAGTACTTC. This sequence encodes CASGKQGSGETQYF.